What follows are 4 T cell receptor beta chains derived from one specimen sequenced in a study of naive and memory T cell subsets. Both TRBC1 and TRBC2 were covered by a beta constant-region primer of two equimolar oligonucleotides. TCRdb reprocessed the UMI-ligation and nested PCR reads via MiXCR and lists one record per CDR3 protein. Here the sample spans around 40,000 distinct CDR3 sequences, roughly 14% being singletons. Sequences were obtained from effector memory CD4+ T cells from blood. Subset defined: effector memory, CD45RA- CD27-. The receptors here all came from a human donor in good health.

This clonotype has a handful of counts. The rearrangement uses TRBV7-3 and TRBJ2-1; 11 bases are shared with TRBD2. Germline V gives CDR1 SGHTA, CDR2 FQGTGA. V lost 4 bases and J lost 8; bases outside the gene matches: 4. The CDR3 runs to 14 residues. CDR3 DNA sequence: TGTGCCAGCAGCTATACTAGCGGGAGCGATGAGCAGTTCTTC. Protein sequence: CASSYTSGSDEQFF.

In this sample, this clonotype turned up many times. The CDR3 loop is CASSQGLAQETQYF. The CDR3 DNA follows: TGCGCCAGCAGCCAGGGACTAGCTCAAGAGACCCAGTACTTC. The rearrangement uses TRBV4-3 and TRBJ2-5, with 9 bases aligning to TRBD2. V trimming: 3 bases; J trimming: 2 bases; junction bases outside the gene matches: 1. The CDR3 totals 14 residues. CDR1 LGHNA and CDR2 YSLEER come from the germline V gene.

The J gene is TRBJ2-7, the V gene TRBV25-1, with D unclear. The CDR3 is 15 amino acids. Trimming pared 10 bases from V and 3 bases from J, leaving 22 bases between. Germline V CDR1 and CDR2: MGHDK, SYGVNS. CDR3 nucleotides: TGTGCCACCTCCCGAGAGTCGGAATTCCTCTACGAGCAGTACTTC. This encodes CATSRESEFLYEQYF.

In this sample, this clonotype turned up many times. V gene TRBV7-8 combines with J gene TRBJ2-5; 10 bases match TRBD2. V gave up 7 bases and J gave up 5 bases; unmatched junction bases: 7. In germline, CDR1 is SGHVS, CDR2 FQNEAQ. CDR3 size: 14 residues. CDR3 amino acids: CASKPSGRAETQYF. Written as DNA, the CDR3 is TGTGCCAGCAAGCCGAGCGGGAGGGCGGAGACCCAGTACTTC.